This record looks at one T cell receptor beta chain sequence and its context. Under the authors' procedure: Amplified reference gene primers provided the basis for estimating nucleated cell counts. Measured with immunoSEQ multiplex PCR; TCRdb has only the in-frame clones, and not every one. The DNA was the basis for D and trimming; V, J and clone size are from that table. The table records 170,000 or so clones, about 87% of them present only once. The sample belongs to a study of blood T cell repertoires in COVID-19. Study information: Collection of acute and convalescent COVID-19 samples took place in the United States, Italy and Spain.

Input material: peripheral blood. This clonotype was sampled from a young woman who had recovered from COVID-19.

The CDR3: CASSRDIETHGRYV. The CDR3 nucleotides read TGTGCCAGCAGCCGAGACATTGAGACTCATGGTAGGTACGTC. The chain couples TRBV3-1 (or the pseudogene TRBV3-2) to TRBJ2-7; no definite D call. The germline V and J ends were trimmed by 4 bases and 12 bases, with 22 bases remaining between them. The CDR3 covers 14 residues. Germline V gives CDR1 LGHDT, CDR2 YNNKEL (reference sequence).